This T cell receptor beta chain was captured in a study of metastatic and nonmetastatic thyroid tumors (dated by TCRdb to 2020 to 2021). Describing the broader study: The researchers compared repertoires between peripheral blood samples and tumor or nodule tissue samples from patients with malignant or benign thyroid disease.

None of the patients had been given any treatment before thyroid surgery. Using T-cell receptor beta sequencing, the researchers looked back retrospectively at clinical samples from patients, gathered between the early 2010s and the late 2010s. Worth noting for this clone: Its target antigen remains unknown. Qualities for individual bases were not recorded, and no much larger clone is one base off.

CDR1 and CDR2 are drawn from the germline V gene (reference sequence): SGHNT, YYREEE. Clipping removes 3 bases from V and 1 base from J, with 7 as the unmatched junction base count. From its cysteine to its phenylalanine, the CDR3 spans 17 amino acids. Left in the record is the CDR3 DNA by itself, 51 bases read in frame from the first base. Overall study results and their limits: In both blood and tumor samples, TCR beta diversity was reported to be significantly higher in malignant tumors than in benign nodules.

Library construction relied on PCR. The instrument given in TCRdb is Illumina HiSeq 4000. High-throughput sequencing was used to profile the TCR beta-chain CDR3 region of each patient. The published analysis was carried out like this. The researchers built a classifier to tell apart papillary thyroid cancer patients with distant metastasis, based on CDR3 differences among clinicopathological groups. To measure repertoire diversity the researchers used the Shannon index, while the Morisita-Horn index served to gauge how similar the tumor and blood repertoires were. TCRdb reprocessed the public reads (quality trimming at Q25 with fastp, clone calling with MiXCR) and kept in-frame beta chains. TCRdb, rather than the study authors, made the V and J calls. For this sample there are about 4,300 clones; roughly a quarter appear just once. The ten largest clones represent roughly 10% of the sample.

This TCR came from a male donor with papillary thyroid cancer or a benign thyroid nodule (not recorded which). Some clones in this sample may be carry-over from other donors' samples. Source material: tumor tissue. The V gene is TRBV5-4 and the J gene is TRBJ2-1; 10 central bases correspond to TRBD2. The DNA sequence is as follows: TGTGCCAGCAGCTCCTCTAGCGGGGGCGCGTCCTACAATGAGCAGTTCTTC. Its protein is CASSSSSGGASYNEQFF.